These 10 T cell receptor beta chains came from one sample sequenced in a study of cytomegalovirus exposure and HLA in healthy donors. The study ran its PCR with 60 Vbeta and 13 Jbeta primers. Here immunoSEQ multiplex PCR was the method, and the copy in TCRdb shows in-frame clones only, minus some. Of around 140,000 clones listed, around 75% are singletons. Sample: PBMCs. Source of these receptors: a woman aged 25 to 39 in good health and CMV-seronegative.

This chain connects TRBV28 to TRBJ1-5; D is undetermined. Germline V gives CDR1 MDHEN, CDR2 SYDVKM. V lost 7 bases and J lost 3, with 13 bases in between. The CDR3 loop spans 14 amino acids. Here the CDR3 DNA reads TGTGCCAGCATCAAATCCGAGCTCAATCAGCCCCAGCATTTT. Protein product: CASIKSELNQPQHF.

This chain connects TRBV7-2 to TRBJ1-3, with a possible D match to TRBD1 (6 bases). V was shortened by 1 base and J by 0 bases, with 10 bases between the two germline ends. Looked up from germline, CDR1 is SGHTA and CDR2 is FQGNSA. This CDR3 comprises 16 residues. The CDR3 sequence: CASSLGGRGSGNTIYF. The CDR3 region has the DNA TGTGCCAGCAGCTTAGGGGGCAGGGGCTCTGGAAACACCATATATTTT.

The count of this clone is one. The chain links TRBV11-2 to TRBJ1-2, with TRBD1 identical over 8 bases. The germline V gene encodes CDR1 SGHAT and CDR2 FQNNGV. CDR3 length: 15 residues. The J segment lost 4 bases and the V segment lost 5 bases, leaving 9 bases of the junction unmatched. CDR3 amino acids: CASSMTDRALYGYTF. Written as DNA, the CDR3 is TGTGCCAGCAGCATGACGGACAGGGCCCTCTATGGCTACACCTTC.

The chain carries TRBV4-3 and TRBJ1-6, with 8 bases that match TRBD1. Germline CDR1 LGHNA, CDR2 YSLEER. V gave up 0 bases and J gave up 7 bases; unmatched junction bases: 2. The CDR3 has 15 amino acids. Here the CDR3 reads CASSQETGDNSPLHF. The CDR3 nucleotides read TGCGCCAGCAGCCAAGAGACAGGGGACAATTCACCCCTCCACTTT.

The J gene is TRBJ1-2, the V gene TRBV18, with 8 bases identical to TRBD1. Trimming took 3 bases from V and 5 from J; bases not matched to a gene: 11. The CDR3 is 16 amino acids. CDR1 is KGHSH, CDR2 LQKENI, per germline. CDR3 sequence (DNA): TGTGCCAGCTCACCTCAGCTCCGGGACAGGACGTATGGCTACACCTTC. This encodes CASSPQLRDRTYGYTF.

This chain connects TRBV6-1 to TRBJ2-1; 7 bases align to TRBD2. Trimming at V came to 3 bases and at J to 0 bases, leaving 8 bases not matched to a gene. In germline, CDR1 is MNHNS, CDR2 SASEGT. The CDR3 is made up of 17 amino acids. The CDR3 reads CASSDGGGPRSYNEQFF. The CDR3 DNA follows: TGTGCCAGCAGTGATGGGGGAGGGCCCCGCTCCTACAATGAGCAGTTCTTC.

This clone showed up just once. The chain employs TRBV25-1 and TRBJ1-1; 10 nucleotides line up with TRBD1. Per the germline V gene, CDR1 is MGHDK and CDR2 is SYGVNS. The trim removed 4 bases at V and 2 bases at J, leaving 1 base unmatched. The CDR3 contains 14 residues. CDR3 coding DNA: TGTGCCAGCAGTGGGACAGGGGGTAACACTGAAGCTTTCTTT. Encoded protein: CASSGTGGNTEAFF.

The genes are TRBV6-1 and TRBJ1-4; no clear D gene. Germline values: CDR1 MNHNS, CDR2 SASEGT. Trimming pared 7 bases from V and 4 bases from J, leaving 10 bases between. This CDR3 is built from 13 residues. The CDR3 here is CASTRGLNEKLFF. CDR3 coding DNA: TGTGCCAGCACTCGAGGCCTTAATGAAAAACTGTTTTTT.

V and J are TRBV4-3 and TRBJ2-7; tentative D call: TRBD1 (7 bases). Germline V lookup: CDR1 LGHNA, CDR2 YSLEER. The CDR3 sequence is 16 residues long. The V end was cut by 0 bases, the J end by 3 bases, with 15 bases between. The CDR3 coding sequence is TGCGCCAGCAGCCAAGATACATCAGGGGGAGGCTACGAGCAGTACTTC. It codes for CASSQDTSGGGYEQYF.

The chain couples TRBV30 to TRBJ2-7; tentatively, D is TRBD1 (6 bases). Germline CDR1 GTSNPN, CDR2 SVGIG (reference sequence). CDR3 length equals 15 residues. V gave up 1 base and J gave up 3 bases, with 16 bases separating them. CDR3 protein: CAWSETTGTSYEQYF. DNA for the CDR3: TGTGCCTGGAGTGAGACGACCGGGACAAGCTACGAGCAGTACTTC.